These 2 T cell receptor beta chains were all obtained from the same sample, sequenced in a study of shared clonotypes between healthy human individuals. The repertoire was sequenced with immunoSEQ multiplex PCR; TCRdb's copy has only in-frame clones and lacks some. This sample has fewer than 2.5 million clones, with roughly 93% found just once. Sequencing used naive CD4+ T cells from PBMCs. Subset defined: CD45RA+ positively selected. All receptors come from a man aged 18-30 years in good health. Some clones in this sample may be carry-over from other donors' samples.

The sample holds one count of this clone. This sequence joins TRBV7-8 and TRBJ2-3; 14 nucleotides line up with TRBD2. The J segment lost 3 bases and the V segment lost 5 bases, leaving 4 bases of the junction unmatched. CDR1 is SGHVS, CDR2 FQNEAQ, per germline. The CDR3 is 16 amino acids. The CDR3 spells CASSGGLAGVTDTQYF. DNA for the CDR3: TGTGCCAGCAGCGGGGGACTAGCGGGAGTAACAGATACGCAGTATTTT.

The chain uses TRBV28 and TRBJ1-2, with D maybe TRBD1 (6 bases). The germline CDR1 and CDR2 sequences are MDHEN and SYDVKM. The CDR3 spans 17 residues. The V and J ends lost 8 bases and 8 bases respectively, with 30 bases between them. The CDR3, as DNA: TGTGCCAGCTATTACTGGGCAGGGGAGTTCCGGGGAGACGGCTACACCTTC. Its translation: CASYYWAGEFRGDGYTF.